One sample yielded the 8 T cell receptor beta chains listed below, sequenced in a study of blood T cell repertoires in COVID-19. The protocol was immunoSEQ multiplex PCR, while the TCRdb copy is restricted to in-frame clones and leaves out a portion. The data show fewer than 250,000 clones, roughly 84% seen once. Source material: peripheral blood. All receptors come from a woman between 35 and 50 years old who had recovered from COVID-19.

The chain links TRBV6-5 to TRBJ2-7; D ambiguous. V gave up 3 bases and J gave up 3 bases, with 9 bases separating them. This CDR3 has 13 residues. CDR1 is MNHEY and CDR2 is SVGAGI in the germline V gene. CDR3 amino acids: CASSYTRGYEQYF. The CDR3 DNA follows: TGTGCCAGCAGTTATACTCGCGGCTACGAGCAGTACTTC.

The V call is TRBV7-2, the J call TRBJ1-4; D might be TRBD1 (6 bases). V shed 0 bases and J shed 2 bases, with 10 bases lying between them. The germline V gene has CDR1 SGHTA and CDR2 FQGNSA. The CDR3 is made up of 16 amino acids. As DNA, the CDR3 is TGTGCCAGCAGCTTAGCGGGGGCAGGGACTAATGAAAAACTGTTTTTT. As protein: CASSLAGAGTNEKLFF.

V is TRBV30 and J is TRBJ1-2; possibly TRBD1 for D (5 bases). In germline, CDR1 is GTSNPN, CDR2 SVGIG (reference sequence). The germline V and J ends were trimmed by 0 bases and 14 bases, with 13 bases remaining between them. The CDR3 spans 11 residues. CDR3: CAWSVVKGHTF. As DNA, the CDR3 is TGTGCCTGGAGTGTAGTCAAGGGGCATACCTTC.

This rearrangement joins TRBV27 to TRBJ2-2; TRBD2 aligns across 9 bases. Germline V gene data show CDR1 as MNHEY and CDR2 as SMNVEV (reference sequence). This CDR3 is 14 amino acids long. The V and J ends lost 5 bases and 7 bases, in that order; junction bases with no gene match: 5. CDR3 in DNA: TGTGCCAGCAGTGCGGGGGGGCGGCGCGGGGAGCTGTTTTTT. As protein: CASSAGGRRGELFF.

In this sample, this clone turned up a few times. The chain carries TRBV27 and TRBJ2-7, with TRBD1 identical over 7 bases. The trim removed 6 bases at V and 5 bases at J, leaving 13 bases unmatched. Germline-derived CDR1 and CDR2 are MNHEY and SMNVEV (reference sequence). CDR3 length: 15 residues. The CDR3 loop is CASRNRGGSADEQYF. CDR3 sequence (DNA): TGTGCCAGCAGGAACAGGGGCGGAAGTGCGGACGAGCAGTACTTC.

This clone turned up a few times. V is TRBV5-6 and J is TRBJ2-7; TRBD1 aligns across 10 bases. With 4 bases clipped from V and 7 bases from J, the junction kept 11 bases outside the gene matches. Germline CDR1 SGHDT, CDR2 YYEEEE. The length of the CDR3 is 15 residues. The CDR3 DNA sequence: TGTGCCAGCAGCATTGGGACAGGGGCTTTTAATGAGCAGTACTTC. Translation gives CASSIGTGAFNEQYF.

This chain joins TRBV18 and TRBJ2-6; 8 bases map to TRBD1. V was pared by 0 bases and J by 5 bases, with 21 bases of the junction left unmatched. The CDR3 covers 22 residues. Germline V gene data show CDR1 as KGHSH and CDR2 as LQKENI. The CDR3 region is CASSPPIIMMTGDSRRANVLTF. DNA of the CDR3: TGTGCCAGCTCACCACCGATTATTATGATGACAGGGGATTCACGCCGGGCCAACGTCCTGACTTTC.

The genes are TRBV6-2 or TRBV6-3 and TRBJ2-7, with D maybe TRBD1 (6 bases). Trimming stripped 2 bases from V and 13 bases from J, with 15 bases between. The germline V gene encodes CDR1 MNHEY and CDR2 SVGEGT. The CDR3 extends over 12 amino acids. CDR3 DNA: TGTGCCAGCAGTTACGGGCGGACAGAAACCTACTTC. Translating it yields CASSYGRTETYF.